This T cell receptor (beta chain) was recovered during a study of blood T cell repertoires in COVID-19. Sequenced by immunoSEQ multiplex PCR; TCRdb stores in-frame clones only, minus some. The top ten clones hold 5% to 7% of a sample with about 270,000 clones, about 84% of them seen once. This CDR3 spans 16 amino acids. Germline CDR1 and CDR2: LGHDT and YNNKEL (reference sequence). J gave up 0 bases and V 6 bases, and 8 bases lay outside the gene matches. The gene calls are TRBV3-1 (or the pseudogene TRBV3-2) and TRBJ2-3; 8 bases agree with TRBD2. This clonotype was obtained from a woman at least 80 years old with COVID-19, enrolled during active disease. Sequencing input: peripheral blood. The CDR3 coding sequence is TGTGCCAGCAGACCGGCGGGGGGCCCAAGCACAGATACGCAGTATTTT. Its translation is CASRPAGGPSTDTQYF.